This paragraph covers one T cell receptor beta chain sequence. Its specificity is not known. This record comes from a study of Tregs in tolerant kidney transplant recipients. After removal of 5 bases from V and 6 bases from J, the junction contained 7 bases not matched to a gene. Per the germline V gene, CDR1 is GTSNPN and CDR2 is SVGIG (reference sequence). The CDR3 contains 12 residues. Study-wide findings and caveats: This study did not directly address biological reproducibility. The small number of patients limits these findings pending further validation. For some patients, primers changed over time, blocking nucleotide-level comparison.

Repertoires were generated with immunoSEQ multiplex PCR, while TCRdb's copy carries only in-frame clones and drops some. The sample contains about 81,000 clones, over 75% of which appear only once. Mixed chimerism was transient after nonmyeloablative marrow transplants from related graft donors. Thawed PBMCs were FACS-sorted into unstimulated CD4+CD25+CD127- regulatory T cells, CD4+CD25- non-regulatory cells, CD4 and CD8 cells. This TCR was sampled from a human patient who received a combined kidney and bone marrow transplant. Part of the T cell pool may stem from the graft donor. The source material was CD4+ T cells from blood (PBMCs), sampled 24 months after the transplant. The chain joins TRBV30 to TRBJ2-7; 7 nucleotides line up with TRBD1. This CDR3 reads CAWGGPGGEQYF. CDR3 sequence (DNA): TGTGCCTGGGGTGGCCCAGGGGGCGAGCAGTACTTC.